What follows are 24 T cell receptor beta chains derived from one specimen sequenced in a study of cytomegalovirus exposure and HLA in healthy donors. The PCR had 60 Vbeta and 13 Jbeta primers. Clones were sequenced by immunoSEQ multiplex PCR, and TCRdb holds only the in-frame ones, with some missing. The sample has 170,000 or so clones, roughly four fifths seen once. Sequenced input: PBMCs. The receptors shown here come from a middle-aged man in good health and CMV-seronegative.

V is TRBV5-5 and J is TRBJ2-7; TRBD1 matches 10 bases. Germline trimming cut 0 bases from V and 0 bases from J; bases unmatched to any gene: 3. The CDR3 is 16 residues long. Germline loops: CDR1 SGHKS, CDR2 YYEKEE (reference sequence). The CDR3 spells CASSLVDRGSSYEQYF. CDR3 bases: TGTGCCAGCAGCTTGGTGGACAGGGGGAGCTCCTACGAGCAGTACTTC. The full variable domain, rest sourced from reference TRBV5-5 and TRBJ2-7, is DAGVTQSPTHLIKTRGQQVTLRCSPISGHKSVSWYQQVLGQGPQFIFQYYEKEERGRGNFPDRFSARQFPNYSSELNVNALLLGDSALYLCASSLVDRGSSYEQYFGPGTRLTVT.

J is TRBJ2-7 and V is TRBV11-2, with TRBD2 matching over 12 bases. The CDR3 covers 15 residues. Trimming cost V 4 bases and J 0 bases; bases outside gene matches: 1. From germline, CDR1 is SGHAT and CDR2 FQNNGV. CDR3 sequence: CASSSGLAGSYEQYF. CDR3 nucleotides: TGTGCCAGCAGCTCGGGACTAGCGGGCTCCTACGAGCAGTACTTC.

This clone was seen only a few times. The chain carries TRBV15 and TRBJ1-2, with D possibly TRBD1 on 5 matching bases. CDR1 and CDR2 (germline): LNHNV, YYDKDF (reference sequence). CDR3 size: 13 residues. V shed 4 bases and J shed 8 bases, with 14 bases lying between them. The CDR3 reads CATSTYDSLGYTF. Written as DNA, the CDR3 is TGTGCCACCAGCACTTATGACAGTCTCGGCTACACCTTC.

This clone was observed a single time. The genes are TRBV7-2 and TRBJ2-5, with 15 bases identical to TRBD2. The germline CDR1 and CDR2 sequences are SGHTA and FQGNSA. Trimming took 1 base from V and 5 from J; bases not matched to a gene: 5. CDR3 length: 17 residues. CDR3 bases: TGTGCCAGCAGCTTAGGGACTAGCGGGGGGGCCCGCGAGACCCAGTACTTC. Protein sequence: CASSLGTSGGARETQYF.

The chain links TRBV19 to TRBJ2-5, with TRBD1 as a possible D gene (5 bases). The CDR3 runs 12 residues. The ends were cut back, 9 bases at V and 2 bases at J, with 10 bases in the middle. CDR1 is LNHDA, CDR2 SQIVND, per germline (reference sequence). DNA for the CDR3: TGTGCCAGCGCGGCAGGGCAAGAGACCCAGTACTTC. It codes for CASAAGQETQYF. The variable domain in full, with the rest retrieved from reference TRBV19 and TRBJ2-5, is DGGITQSPKYLFRKEGQNVTLSCEQNLNHDAMYWYRQDPGQGLRLIYYSQIVNDFQKGDIAEGYSVSREKKESFPLTVTSAQKNPTAFYLCASAAGQETQYFGPGTRLLVL.

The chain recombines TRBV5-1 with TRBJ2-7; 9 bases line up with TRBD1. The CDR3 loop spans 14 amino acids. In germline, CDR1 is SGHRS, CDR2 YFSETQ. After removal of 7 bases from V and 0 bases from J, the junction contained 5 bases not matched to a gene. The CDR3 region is CASGPGQGSYEQYF. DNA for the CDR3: TGCGCCAGCGGCCCGGGACAGGGCTCCTACGAGCAGTACTTC.

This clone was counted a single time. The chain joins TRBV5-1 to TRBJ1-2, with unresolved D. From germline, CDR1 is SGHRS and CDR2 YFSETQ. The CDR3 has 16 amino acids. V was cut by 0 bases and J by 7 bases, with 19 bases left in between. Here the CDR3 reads CASSLAGTVKWAGYTF. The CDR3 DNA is TGCGCCAGCAGCTTGGCAGGCACCGTAAAATGGGCTGGCTACACCTTC. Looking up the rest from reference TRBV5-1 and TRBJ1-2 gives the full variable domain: KAGVTQTPRYLIKTRGQQVTLSCSPISGHRSVSWYQQTPGQGLQFLFEYFSETQRNKGNFPGRFSGRQFSNSRSEMNVSTLELGDSALYLCASSLAGTVKWAGYTFGSGTRLTVV.

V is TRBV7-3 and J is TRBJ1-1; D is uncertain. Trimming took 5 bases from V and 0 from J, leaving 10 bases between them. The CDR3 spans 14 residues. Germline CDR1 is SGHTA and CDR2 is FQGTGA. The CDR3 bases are TGTGCCAGCAGCCCCGGGAGGATGAACACTGAAGCTTTCTTT. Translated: CASSPGRMNTEAFF.

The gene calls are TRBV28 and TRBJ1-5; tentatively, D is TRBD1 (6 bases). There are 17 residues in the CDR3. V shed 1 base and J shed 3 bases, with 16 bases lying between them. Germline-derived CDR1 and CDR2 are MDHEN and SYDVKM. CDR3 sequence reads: CASSLLRGTSVNQPQHF. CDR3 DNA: TGTGCCAGCAGTTTATTAAGGGGGACATCCGTCAATCAGCCCCAGCATTTT. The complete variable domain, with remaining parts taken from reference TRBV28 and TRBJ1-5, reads DVKVTQSSRYLVKRTGEKVFLECVQDMDHENMFWYRQDPGLGLRLIYFSYDVKMKEKGDIPEGYSVSREKKERFSLILESASTNQTSMYLCASSLLRGTSVNQPQHFGDGTRLSIL.

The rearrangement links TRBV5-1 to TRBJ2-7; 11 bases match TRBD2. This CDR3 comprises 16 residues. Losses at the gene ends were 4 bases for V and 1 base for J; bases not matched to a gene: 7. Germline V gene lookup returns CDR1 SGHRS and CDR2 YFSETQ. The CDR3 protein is CASSPATSGSSYEQYF. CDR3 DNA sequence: TGCGCCAGCAGCCCAGCCACTAGCGGGAGTTCCTACGAGCAGTACTTC.

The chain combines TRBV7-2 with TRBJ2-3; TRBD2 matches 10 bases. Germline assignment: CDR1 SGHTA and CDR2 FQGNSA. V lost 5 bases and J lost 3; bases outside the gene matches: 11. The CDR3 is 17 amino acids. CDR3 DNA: TGTGCCAGCAGCCCCCGGGCTAGCGGGAGTGGGACAGATACGCAGTATTTT. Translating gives CASSPRASGSGTDTQYF. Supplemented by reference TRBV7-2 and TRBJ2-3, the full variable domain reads GAGVSQSPSNKVTEKGKDVELRCDPISGHTALYWYRQSLGQGLEFLIYFQGNSAPDKSGLPSDRFSAERTGGSVSTLTIQRTQQEDSAVYLCASSPRASGSGTDTQYFGPGTRLTVL.

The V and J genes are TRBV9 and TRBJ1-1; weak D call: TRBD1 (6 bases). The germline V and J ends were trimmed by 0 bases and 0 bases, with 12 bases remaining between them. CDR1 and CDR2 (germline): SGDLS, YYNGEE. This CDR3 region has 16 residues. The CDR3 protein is CASSVEGNRVNTEAFF. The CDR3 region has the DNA TGTGCCAGCAGCGTAGAAGGGAACAGGGTGAACACTGAAGCTTTCTTT.

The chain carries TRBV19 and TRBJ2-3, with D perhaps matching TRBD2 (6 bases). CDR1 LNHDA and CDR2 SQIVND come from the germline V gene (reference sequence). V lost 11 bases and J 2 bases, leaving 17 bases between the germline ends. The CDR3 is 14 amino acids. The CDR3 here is CASLGGDYTDTQYF. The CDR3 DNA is TGTGCCTCCCTGGGGGGAGACTACACAGATACGCAGTATTTT.

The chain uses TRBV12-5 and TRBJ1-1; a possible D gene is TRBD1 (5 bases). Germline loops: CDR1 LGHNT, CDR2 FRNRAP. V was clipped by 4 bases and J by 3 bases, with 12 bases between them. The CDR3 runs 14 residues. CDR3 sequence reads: CASGSPGGDTEAFF. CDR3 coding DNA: TGTGCTAGTGGTTCCCCGGGAGGGGACACTGAAGCTTTCTTT.

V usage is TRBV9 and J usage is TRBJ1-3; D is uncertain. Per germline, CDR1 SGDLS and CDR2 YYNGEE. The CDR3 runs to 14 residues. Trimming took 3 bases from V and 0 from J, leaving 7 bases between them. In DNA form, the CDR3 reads TGTGCCAGCAGCGCGAGCAACTCTGGAAACACCATATATTTT. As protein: CASSASNSGNTIYF. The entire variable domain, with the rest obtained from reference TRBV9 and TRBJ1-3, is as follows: DSGVTQTPKHLITATGQRVTLRCSPRSGDLSVYWYQQSLDQGLQFLIQYYNGEERAKGNILERFSAQQFPDLHSELNLSSLELGDSALYFCASSASNSGNTIYFGEGSWLTVV.

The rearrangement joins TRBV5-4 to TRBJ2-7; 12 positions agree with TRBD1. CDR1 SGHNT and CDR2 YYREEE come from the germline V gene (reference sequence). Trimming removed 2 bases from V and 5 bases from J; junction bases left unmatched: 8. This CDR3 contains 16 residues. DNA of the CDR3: TGTGCCAGCAGCTTCCTATCCGGGACAGGGGGCCACGAGCAGTACTTC. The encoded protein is CASSFLSGTGGHEQYF.

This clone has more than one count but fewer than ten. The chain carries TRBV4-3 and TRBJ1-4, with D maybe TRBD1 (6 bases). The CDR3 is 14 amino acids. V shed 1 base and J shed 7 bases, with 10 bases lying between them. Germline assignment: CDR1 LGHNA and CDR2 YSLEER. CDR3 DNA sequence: TGCGCCAGCAGCCAAGTACAGGGAACTGAAAAACTGTTTTTT. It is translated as CASSQVQGTEKLFF.

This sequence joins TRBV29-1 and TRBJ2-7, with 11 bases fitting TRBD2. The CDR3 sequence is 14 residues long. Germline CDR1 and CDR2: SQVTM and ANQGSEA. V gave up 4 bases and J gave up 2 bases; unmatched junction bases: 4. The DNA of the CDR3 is TGCAGCGTTGTCGGGACTAGCGGAACCTACGAGCAGTACTTC. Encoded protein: CSVVGTSGTYEQYF.

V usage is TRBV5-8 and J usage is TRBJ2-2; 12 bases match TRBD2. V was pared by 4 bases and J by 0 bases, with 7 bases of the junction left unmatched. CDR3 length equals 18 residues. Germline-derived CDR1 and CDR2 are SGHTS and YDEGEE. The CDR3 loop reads CASSPGTSGLTNTGELFF. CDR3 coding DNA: TGTGCCAGCAGCCCGGGGACTAGCGGGCTAACGAACACCGGGGAGCTGTTTTTT. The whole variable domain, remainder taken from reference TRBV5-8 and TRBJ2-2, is EAGVTQSPTHLIKTRGQQATLRCSPISGHTSVYWYQQALGLGLQFLLWYDEGEERNRGNFPPRFSGRQFPNYSSELNVNALELEDSALYLCASSPGTSGLTNTGELFFGEGSRLTVL.

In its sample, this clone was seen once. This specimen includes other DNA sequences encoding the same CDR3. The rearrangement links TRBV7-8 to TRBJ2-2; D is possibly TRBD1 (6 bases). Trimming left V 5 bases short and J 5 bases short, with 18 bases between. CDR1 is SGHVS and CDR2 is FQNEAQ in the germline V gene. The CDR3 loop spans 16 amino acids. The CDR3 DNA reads TGTGCCAGCAGCATCCGAGGGGGTGTGGGTACCGGGGAGCTGTTTTTT. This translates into CASSIRGGVGTGELFF.

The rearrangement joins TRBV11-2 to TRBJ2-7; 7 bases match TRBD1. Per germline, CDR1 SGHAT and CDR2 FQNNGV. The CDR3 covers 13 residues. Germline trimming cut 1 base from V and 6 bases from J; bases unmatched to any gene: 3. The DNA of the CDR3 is TGTGCCAGCAGCTTAGGACAGGGTGGCGAGCAGTACTTC. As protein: CASSLGQGGEQYF. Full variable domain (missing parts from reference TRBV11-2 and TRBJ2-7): EAGVAQSPRYKIIEKRQSVAFWCNPISGHATLYWYQQILGQGPKLLIQFQNNGVVDDSQLPKDRFSAERLKGVDSTLKIQPAKLEDSAVYLCASSLGQGGEQYFGPGTRLTVT.

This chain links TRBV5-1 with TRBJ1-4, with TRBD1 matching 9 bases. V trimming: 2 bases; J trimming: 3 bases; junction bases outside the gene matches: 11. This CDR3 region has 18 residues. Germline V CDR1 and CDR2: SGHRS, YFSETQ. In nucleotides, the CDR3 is TGCGCCAGCAGCTTTGGGACAGGGTTCGATAGCCCTAATGAAAAACTGTTTTTT. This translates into CASSFGTGFDSPNEKLFF.

The CDR3 region is CASSLQYEQFF. Written as DNA, the CDR3 is TGTGCCAGCAGCTTACAATATGAGCAGTTCTTC. The V gene is TRBV7-2, the J gene TRBJ2-1; no definite D call. V was cut by 2 bases and J by 8 bases, with 4 bases left in between. Germline assignment: CDR1 SGHTA and CDR2 FQGNSA. The length of the CDR3 is 11 residues.

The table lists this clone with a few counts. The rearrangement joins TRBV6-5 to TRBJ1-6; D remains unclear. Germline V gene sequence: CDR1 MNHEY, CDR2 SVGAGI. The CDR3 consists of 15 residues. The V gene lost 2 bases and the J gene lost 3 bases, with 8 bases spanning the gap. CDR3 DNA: TGTGCCAGCAGTTACAGGCAGGTCTATAATTCACCCCTCCACTTT. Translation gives CASSYRQVYNSPLHF.